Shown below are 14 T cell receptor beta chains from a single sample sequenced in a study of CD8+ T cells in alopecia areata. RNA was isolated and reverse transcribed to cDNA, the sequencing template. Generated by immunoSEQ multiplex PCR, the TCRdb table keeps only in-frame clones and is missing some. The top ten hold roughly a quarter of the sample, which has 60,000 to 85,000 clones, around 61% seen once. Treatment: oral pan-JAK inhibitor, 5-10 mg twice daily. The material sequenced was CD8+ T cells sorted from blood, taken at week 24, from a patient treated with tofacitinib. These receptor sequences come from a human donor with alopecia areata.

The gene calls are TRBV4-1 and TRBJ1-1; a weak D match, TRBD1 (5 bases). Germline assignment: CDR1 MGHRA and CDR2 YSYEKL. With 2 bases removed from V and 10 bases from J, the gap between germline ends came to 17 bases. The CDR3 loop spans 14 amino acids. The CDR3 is CASSQPGTDWGAFF. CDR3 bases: TGCGCCAGCAGCCAACCCGGGACTGATTGGGGAGCTTTCTTT.

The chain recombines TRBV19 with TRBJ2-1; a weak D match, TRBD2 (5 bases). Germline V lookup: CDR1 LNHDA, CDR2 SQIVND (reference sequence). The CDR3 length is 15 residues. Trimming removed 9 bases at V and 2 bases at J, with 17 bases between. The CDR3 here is CASAPGGSAYNEQFF. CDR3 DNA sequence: TGTGCCAGCGCCCCTGGTGGGAGCGCCTACAATGAGCAGTTCTTC. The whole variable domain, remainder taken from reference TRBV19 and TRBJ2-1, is DGGITQSPKYLFRKEGQNVTLSCEQNLNHDAMYWYRQDPGQGLRLIYYSQIVNDFQKGDIAEGYSVSREKKESFPLTVTSAQKNPTAFYLCASAPGGSAYNEQFFGPGTRLTVL.

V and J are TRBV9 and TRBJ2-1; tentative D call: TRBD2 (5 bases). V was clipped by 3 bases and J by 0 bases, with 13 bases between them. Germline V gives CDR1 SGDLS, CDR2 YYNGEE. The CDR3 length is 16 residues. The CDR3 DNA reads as TGTGCCAGCAGCGCTACCCGGGGAGACTCCTACAATGAGCAGTTCTTC. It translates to CASSATRGDSYNEQFF.

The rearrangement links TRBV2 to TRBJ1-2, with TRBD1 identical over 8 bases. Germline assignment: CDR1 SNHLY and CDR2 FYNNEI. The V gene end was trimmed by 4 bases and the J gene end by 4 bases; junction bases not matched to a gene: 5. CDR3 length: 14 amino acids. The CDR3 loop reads CASSGGTGGYGYTF. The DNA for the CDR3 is TGTGCCAGCAGTGGTGGGACAGGTGGCTATGGCTACACCTTC.

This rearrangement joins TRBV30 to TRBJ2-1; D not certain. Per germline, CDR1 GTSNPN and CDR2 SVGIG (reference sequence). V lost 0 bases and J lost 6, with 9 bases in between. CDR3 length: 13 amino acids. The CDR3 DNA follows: TGTGCCTGGAGTGTGTTAGGGCCCAATGAGCAGTTCTTC. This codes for CAWSVLGPNEQFF. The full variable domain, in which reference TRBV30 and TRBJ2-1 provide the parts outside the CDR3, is SQTIHQWPATLVQPVGSPLSLECTVEGTSNPNLYWYRQAAGRGLQLLFYSVGIGQISSEVPQNLSASRPQDRQFILSSKKLLLSDSGFYLCAWSVLGPNEQFFGPGTRLTVL.

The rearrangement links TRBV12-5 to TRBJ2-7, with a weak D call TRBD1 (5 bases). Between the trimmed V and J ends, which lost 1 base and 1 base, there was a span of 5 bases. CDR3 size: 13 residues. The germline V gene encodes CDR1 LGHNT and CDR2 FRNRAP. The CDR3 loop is CASGLGQSYEQYF. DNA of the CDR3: TGTGCTAGTGGTTTGGGACAGTCCTACGAGCAGTACTTC.

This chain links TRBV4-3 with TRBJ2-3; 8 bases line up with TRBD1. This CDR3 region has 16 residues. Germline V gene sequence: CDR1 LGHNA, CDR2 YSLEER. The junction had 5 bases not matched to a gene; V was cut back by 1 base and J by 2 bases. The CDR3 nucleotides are TGCGCCAGCAGCCAAGCGACAGGGGCCTACACAGATACGCAGTATTTT. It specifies CASSQATGAYTDTQYF.

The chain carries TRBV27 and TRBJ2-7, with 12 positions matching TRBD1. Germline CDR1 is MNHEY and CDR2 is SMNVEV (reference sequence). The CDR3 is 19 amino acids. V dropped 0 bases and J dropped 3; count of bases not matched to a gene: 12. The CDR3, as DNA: TGTGCCAGCAGTTTATCTGGCGGCCGGGGACAGGGGGCGATCTACGAGCAGTACTTC. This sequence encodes CASSLSGGRGQGAIYEQYF.

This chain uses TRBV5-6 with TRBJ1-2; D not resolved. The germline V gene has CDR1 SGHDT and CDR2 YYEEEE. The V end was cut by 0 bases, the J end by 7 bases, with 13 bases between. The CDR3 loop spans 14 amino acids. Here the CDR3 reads CASSLETATPGYTF. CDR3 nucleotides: TGTGCCAGCAGCTTGGAGACTGCTACTCCTGGCTACACCTTC.

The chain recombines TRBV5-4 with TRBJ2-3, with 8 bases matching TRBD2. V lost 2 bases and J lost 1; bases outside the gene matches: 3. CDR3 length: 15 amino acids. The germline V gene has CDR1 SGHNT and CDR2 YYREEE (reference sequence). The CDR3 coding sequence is TGTGCCAGCAGCTTCAGCGGGGGTCGCACAGATACGCAGTATTTT. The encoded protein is CASSFSGGRTDTQYF.

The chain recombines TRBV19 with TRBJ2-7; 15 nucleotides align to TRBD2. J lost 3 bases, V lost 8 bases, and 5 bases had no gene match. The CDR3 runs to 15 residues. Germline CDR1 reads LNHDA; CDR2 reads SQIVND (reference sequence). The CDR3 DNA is TGTGCCAGTTACGGACTAGCGGGAGGGTTCTACGAGCAGTACTTC. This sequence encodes CASYGLAGGFYEQYF. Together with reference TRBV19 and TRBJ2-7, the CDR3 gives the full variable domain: DGGITQSPKYLFRKEGQNVTLSCEQNLNHDAMYWYRQDPGQGLRLIYYSQIVNDFQKGDIAEGYSVSREKKESFPLTVTSAQKNPTAFYLCASYGLAGGFYEQYFGPGTRLTVT.

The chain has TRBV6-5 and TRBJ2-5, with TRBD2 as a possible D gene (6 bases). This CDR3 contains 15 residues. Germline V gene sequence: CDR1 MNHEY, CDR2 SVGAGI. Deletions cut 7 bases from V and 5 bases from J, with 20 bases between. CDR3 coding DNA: TGTGCCAGCAAGTACGGGGGTGGCAGGGAGGAGACCCAGTACTTC. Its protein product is CASKYGGGREETQYF.

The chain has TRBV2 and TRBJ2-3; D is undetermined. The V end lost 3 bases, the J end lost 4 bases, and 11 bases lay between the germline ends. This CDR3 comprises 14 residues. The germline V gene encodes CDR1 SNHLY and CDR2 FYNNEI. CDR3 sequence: CASSDEVGADTQYF. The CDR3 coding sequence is TGTGCCAGCAGTGATGAGGTGGGCGCAGATACGCAGTATTTT. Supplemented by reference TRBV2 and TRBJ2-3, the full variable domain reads EPEVTQTPSHQVTQMGQEVILRCVPISNHLYFYWYRQILGQKVEFLVSFYNNEISEKSEIFDDQFSVERPDGSNFTLKIRSTKLEDSAMYFCASSDEVGADTQYFGPGTRLTVL.

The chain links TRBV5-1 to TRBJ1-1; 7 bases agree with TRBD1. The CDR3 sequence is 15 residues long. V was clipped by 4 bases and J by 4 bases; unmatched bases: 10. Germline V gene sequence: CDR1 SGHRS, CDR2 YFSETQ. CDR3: CASSPSTGRVTEAFF. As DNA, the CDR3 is TGCGCCAGCAGCCCTTCGACAGGGAGGGTCACTGAAGCTTTCTTT. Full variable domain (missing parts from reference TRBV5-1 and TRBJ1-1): KAGVTQTPRYLIKTRGQQVTLSCSPISGHRSVSWYQQTPGQGLQFLFEYFSETQRNKGNFPGRFSGRQFSNSRSEMNVSTLELGDSALYLCASSPSTGRVTEAFFGQGTRLTVV.